The 15 T cell receptor beta chains below were found in one sample sequenced in a study of OX40 agonist ivuxolimab in advanced cancers. Method: immunoSEQ multiplex PCR; TCRdb's copy keeps in-frame clones and lacks some. The table lists 70,000 or so clones, 75% to 85% of them singletons. The material was CD4+ or CD8+ T cells sorted from blood, obtained in a trial of the OX40 agonist ivuxolimab. The source is an adult with an advanced solid tumor such as melanoma, head and neck, liver or kidney cancer.

This chain connects TRBV6-6 to TRBJ2-7, with TRBD2 matching over 8 bases. Germline V lookup: CDR1 MNHNY, CDR2 SVGAGI (reference sequence). With 3 bases clipped from V and 4 bases from J, the junction kept 8 bases outside the gene matches. The CDR3 contains 15 residues. The CDR3 here is CASSYQAGETYEQYF. The CDR3, as DNA: TGTGCCAGCAGTTATCAAGCGGGGGAAACGTACGAGCAGTACTTC.

V usage is TRBV25-1 and J usage is TRBJ2-3; D is undetermined. Trimming took off 3 bases at V and 5 bases at J, with 18 bases between the two ends. Germline lookup yields CDR1 MGHDK and CDR2 SYGVNS. The CDR3 runs 16 residues. The CDR3 spells CASSEGRLTTIDTQYF. The CDR3, as DNA: TGTGCCAGCAGTGAGGGCCGACTTACAACTATAGATACGCAGTATTTT.

V is TRBV5-8 and J is TRBJ2-7; D unclear. The CDR3 consists of 13 residues. V was clipped by 2 bases and J by 2 bases, with 8 bases between them. CDR1 is SGHTS, CDR2 YDEGEE, per germline. DNA for the CDR3: TGTGCCAGCAGCTTTGTTAACGCCTACGAGCAGTACTTC. Translated: CASSFVNAYEQYF.

This sequence joins TRBV5-1 and TRBJ2-1; possibly TRBD1 for D (6 bases). Germline V gene sequence: CDR1 SGHRS, CDR2 YFSETQ. V lost 1 base, J lost 10 bases, and 15 bases lay in between. There are 14 residues in the CDR3. CDR3 sequence: CASSLLGQWAEQFF. Written as DNA, the CDR3 is TGCGCCAGCAGCTTGTTGGGACAATGGGCCGAGCAGTTCTTC.

A remark on this clone: Distinct nucleotide sequences in the sample also encode this CDR3. The CDR3 is CASSLDRNQPQHF. As DNA, the CDR3 is TGTGCCAGCAGCTTGGACAGGAATCAGCCCCAGCATTTT. The rearrangement joins TRBV11-2 to TRBJ1-5; 7 nucleotides agree with TRBD1. CDR3 length: 13 residues. V was clipped by 3 bases and J by 4 bases; unmatched bases: 0. Germline V gene lookup returns CDR1 SGHAT and CDR2 FQNNGV.

This clone was picked up a small number of times. The chain is built from TRBV10-3 and TRBJ2-7; 10 bases map to TRBD1. V dropped 10 bases and J dropped 7; count of bases not matched to a gene: 10. The V gene's germline CDR1 is ENHRY and CDR2 SYGVKD. This CDR3 has 13 amino acids. Here the CDR3 DNA reads TGTGCCACTCATTGGGACAGGGGAAGAGAGCAGTACTTC. Protein product: CATHWDRGREQYF.

The rearrangement uses TRBV18 and TRBJ1-3; D is uncertain. Germline V lookup: CDR1 KGHSH, CDR2 LQKENI. The CDR3 spans 17 residues. V was shortened by 3 bases and J by 0 bases, with 15 bases between the two germline ends. The CDR3 loop is CASSPFGVGFSGNTIYF. DNA of the CDR3: TGTGCCAGCTCACCCTTTGGTGTGGGATTCTCTGGAAACACCATATATTTT.

The V and J genes are TRBV5-1 and TRBJ2-6, with D uncertain. Deletions cut 1 base from V and 0 bases from J, with 2 bases between. CDR1 is SGHRS and CDR2 is YFSETQ in the germline V gene. This CDR3 contains 14 residues. CDR3 in DNA: TGCGCCAGCAGCTTGCGCTCTGGGGCCAACGTCCTGACTTTC. Translated: CASSLRSGANVLTF.

This rearrangement joins TRBV4-1 to TRBJ2-2; 8 bases fit TRBD2. The V and J ends lost 1 base and 3 bases, in that order; junction bases with no gene match: 10. This CDR3 has 18 amino acids. Per germline, CDR1 MGHRA and CDR2 YSYEKL. The CDR3 protein is CASSQVTGGPRDTGELFF. Written as DNA, the CDR3 is TGCGCCAGCAGCCAAGTAACGGGGGGGCCCCGAGACACCGGGGAGCTGTTTTTT.

The chain uses TRBV15 and TRBJ1-5; D gene uncertain. Germline V CDR1 and CDR2: LNHNV, YYDKDF (reference sequence). Trimming removed 3 bases at V and 2 bases at J, with 11 bases between. CDR3 size: 15 residues. The DNA of the CDR3 is TGTGCCACCAGCAGCTTAGAGGGCGGCAATCAGCCCCAGCATTTT. Its translation: CATSSLEGGNQPQHF. Looking up the rest from reference TRBV15 and TRBJ1-5 gives the full variable domain: DAMVIQNPRYQVTQFGKPVTLSCSQTLNHNVMYWYQQKSSQAPKLLFHYYDKDFNNEADTPDNFQSRRPNTSFCFLDIRSPGLGDTAMYLCATSSLEGGNQPQHFGDGTRLSIL.

The J gene is TRBJ1-1, the V gene TRBV14, with a tentative D call TRBD1 (6 bases). Germline values: CDR1 SGHDN, CDR2 FVKESK. This CDR3 comprises 12 residues. The germline V and J ends were trimmed by 5 bases and 7 bases, with 11 bases remaining between them. As DNA, the CDR3 is TGTGCCAGCAGCTACCAGGACAGTGAAGCTTTCTTT. This encodes CASSYQDSEAFF.

The chain combines TRBV30 with TRBJ2-7; 9 positions match TRBD1. The CDR3 runs 14 residues. Germline assignment: CDR1 GTSNPN and CDR2 SVGIG (reference sequence). J gave up 1 base and V 4 bases, and 5 bases lay outside the gene matches. The CDR3, as DNA: TGTGCCTGGAAAGCCGGGACAGGGTCCTACGAGCAGTACTTC. Encoded protein: CAWKAGTGSYEQYF.

The chain joins TRBV10-3 to TRBJ2-6; D perhaps matches TRBD1 (6 bases). Germline values: CDR1 ENHRY, CDR2 SYGVKD. V was trimmed by 10 bases and J by 0 bases, leaving 10 bases between them. CDR3 length: 14 amino acids. The CDR3 here is CATTGSSGANVLTF. The CDR3 coding sequence is TGTGCCACCACAGGGAGCTCTGGGGCCAACGTCCTGACTTTC.

The chain carries TRBV2 and TRBJ2-7; D remains ambiguous. Per germline, CDR1 SNHLY and CDR2 FYNNEI. The length of the CDR3 is 11 residues. V was shortened by 2 bases and J by 5 bases, with 4 bases between the two germline ends. CDR3 loop: CASSEWNEQYF. The CDR3 DNA reads as TGTGCCAGCAGTGAATGGAACGAGCAGTACTTC.

This chain connects TRBV5-4 to TRBJ2-5, with 9 nucleotides matching TRBD2. V lost 6 bases to trimming and J lost 5 bases; unmatched junction nucleotides: 11. CDR1 and CDR2 (germline): SGHNT, YYREEE (reference sequence). The CDR3 length is 15 residues. This CDR3 is CASTPGGGVMETQYF. In DNA, the CDR3 is TGTGCCAGCACCCCAGGCGGGGGGGTTATGGAGACCCAGTACTTC.